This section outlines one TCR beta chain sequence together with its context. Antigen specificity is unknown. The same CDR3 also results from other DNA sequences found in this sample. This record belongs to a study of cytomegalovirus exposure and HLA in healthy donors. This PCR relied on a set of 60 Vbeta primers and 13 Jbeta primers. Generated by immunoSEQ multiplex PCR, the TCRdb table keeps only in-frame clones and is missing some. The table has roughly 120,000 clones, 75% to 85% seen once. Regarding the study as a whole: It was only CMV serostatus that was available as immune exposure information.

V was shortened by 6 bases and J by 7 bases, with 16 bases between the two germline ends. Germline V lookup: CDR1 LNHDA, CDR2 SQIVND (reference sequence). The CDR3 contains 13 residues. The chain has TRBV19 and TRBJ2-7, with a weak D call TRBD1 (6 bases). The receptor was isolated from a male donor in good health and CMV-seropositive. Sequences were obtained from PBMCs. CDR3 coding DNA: TGTGCCAGTAGCCGGTCAGGGGTGGGAGAGCAGTACTTC. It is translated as CASSRSGVGEQYF. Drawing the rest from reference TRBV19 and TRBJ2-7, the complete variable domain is DGGITQSPKYLFRKEGQNVTLSCEQNLNHDAMYWYRQDPGQGLRLIYYSQIVNDFQKGDIAEGYSVSREKKESFPLTVTSAQKNPTAFYLCASSRSGVGEQYFGPGTRLTVT.